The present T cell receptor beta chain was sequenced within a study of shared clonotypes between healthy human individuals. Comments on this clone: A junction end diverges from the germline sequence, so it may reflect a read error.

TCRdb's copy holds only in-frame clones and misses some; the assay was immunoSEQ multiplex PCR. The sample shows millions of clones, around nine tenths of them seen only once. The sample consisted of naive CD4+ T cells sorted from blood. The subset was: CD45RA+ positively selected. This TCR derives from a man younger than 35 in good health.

The CDR3 reads CASTPRLVGQETQYF. CDR3 in DNA: TGTGCCAGTACCCCCCGACTGGTCGGACAAGAAACCCAGTACTTC. V usage is TRBV11-2 and J usage is TRBJ2-5, with a possible D match to TRBD1 (5 bases). The germline gives CDR1 SGHAT, CDR2 FQNNGV. The CDR3 runs 15 residues.